This is a list of T cell receptor beta chains from one sample in a study of blood T cell repertoires in COVID-19. The repertoire was sequenced with immunoSEQ multiplex PCR; TCRdb's copy has only in-frame clones and lacks some. Here the sample spans about 480,000 clones, approximately 88% being singletons. The sample taken for sequencing was peripheral blood. The receptors were gathered from a woman between 45 and 60 years old with COVID-19, enrolled during active disease. CDR3s include the opening cysteine and the closing phenylalanine or tryptophan. Each record gives: V gene, CDR3 protein.

TRBV5-5,CASSFQNQETQYF
TRBV3-1/TRBV3-2,CASSPQGTPNTEAFF
TRBV11-2,CASSLKLSGGVADTQYF
TRBV6-5,CATFRAGEETQYF
TRBV30,CAWSVGQLNTEAFF
TRBV7-9,CASSSLASEASPQHF
TRBV4-1,CASSQGGLGTDTQYF
TRBV29-1,CSAGDSRSYEQYF
TRBV25-1,CASSDIGARRKAFF
TRBV4-1,CASSQQQGLNTGELFF
TRBV2,CASRSYYSYEQYF
TRBV19,CASSDWSGGTRPDTQYF
TRBV4-1,CASSQEGGSYEQYF
TRBV2,CASSRQGRNTEAFF
TRBV14,CASSQDHAGQDVDNEQFF
TRBV5-1,CASSLGEREQPQHF
TRBV5-4,CASSLVGTGPANYGYTF
TRBV2,CASSGTETGELFF
TRBV28,CASSAGLAGTDTQYF
TRBV19,CASSFPRGRSNQPQHF
TRBV5-4,CASSLQEAGYTF
TRBV19,CASSIQGGLAYNEQFF
TRBV30,CAWSPTGREAFF
TRBV6-5,CASVGQDWRNTEAFF
TRBV6-5,CASSTYRGNTEAFF
TRBV2,CASRGSGGRTEAFF
TRBV6-1,CASSGPGLLENTEAFF
TRBV12-3/TRBV12-4,CASSLVATGELFF
TRBV11-2,CASSFYRVTEAFF
TRBV5-1,CASSLGGIETQYF
TRBV3-1/TRBV3-2,CASSQRAGGRIF
TRBV10-3,CAIKDQTGFHGYTF
TRBV10-1,CASSAPGLAGNEQYF
TRBV10-3,CAIRRTGNYGYTF
TRBV6-1,CASSEETIYGYTF
TRBV5-4,CASSWGQAGTGANVLTF
TRBV28,CASSGGTGPPREQYF
TRBV27,CASSKIAGVLSYEQYF
TRBV6-6,CASSSAYEQYF
TRBV4-1,CASSQTRASRSGNTIYF
TRBV6-1,CASSEASGGRFYEQYF
TRBV24-1,CATSDKGRTGTGTDTQYF
TRBV6-5,CASSSTGVGYTF
TRBV27,CASSFQLGSSYNSPLHF
TRBV5-5,CASSDRGNQPQHF
TRBV24-1,CATSDLYEGDNEKLFF